A selection of T cell receptor beta chains follows, all from one sample in a study of blood T cell repertoires in COVID-19. Using immunoSEQ multiplex PCR, the repertoire was profiled, and TCRdb retains in-frame clones only, with some absent. The data hold approximately 220,000 clones, with around four fifths observed a single time. The sequencing sample was made of PBMCs or T cells enriched from blood (not recorded which). The receptors derive from a middle-aged woman who had been exposed to COVID-19. Both conserved end residues are part of each CDR3. The D gene is left open where the match is weak. The listing skips clone size in some rows; elsewhere it reads once, few, many or a size class.

15	TRBV9	few	TRBD1	TRBJ2-2	CASSVGDRDTGELFF	TGTGCCAGCAGCGTAGGAGACAGGGACACCGGGGAGCTGTTTTTT
18	TRBV19	-	TRBD1	TRBJ2-2	CASSIDAWWTGGTGELFF	TGTGCCAGTAGTATAGACGCCTGGTGGACAGGGGGCACCGGGGAGCTGTTTTTT
15	TRBV19	-	TRBD1	TRBJ1-1	CASSPRQGRAAEAFF	TGTGCCAGTAGTCCTCGACAGGGGAGGGCCGCTGAAGCTTTCTTT
16	TRBV6-2/TRBV6-3	-	-	TRBJ1-2	CASSFLQGTNNYGYTF	TGTGCCAGCAGCTTTCTTCAGGGGACGAATAACTATGGCTACACCTTC
15	TRBV6-5	once	TRBD1	TRBJ1-4	CASSNDGTGNEKLFF	TGTGCCAGCAGTAACGACGGGACAGGGAATGAAAAACTGTTTTTT
16	TRBV7-9	-	TRBD1	TRBJ1-2	CASSFPTGAKTVGYTF	TGTGCCAGCAGCTTCCCGACAGGGGCGAAAACCGTTGGCTACACCTTC
15	TRBV27	-	TRBD1	TRBJ2-1	CASSFLPGQGVEQFF	TGTGCCAGCAGTTTCCTTCCGGGACAGGGGGTTGAGCAGTTCTTC
13	TRBV3-1/TRBV3-2	-	TRBD1	TRBJ2-5	CASRPQGVETQYF	TGTGCCAGCAGACCGCAGGGGGTAGAGACCCAGTACTTC
15	TRBV7-2	-	TRBD1	TRBJ1-5	CASSSTGQGTQPQHF	TGTGCCAGCAGCTCCACCGGACAGGGGACTCAGCCCCAGCATTTT
18	TRBV6-2/TRBV6-3	-	-	TRBJ2-1	CASSYSPRGGARYNEQFF	TGTGCCAGCAGTTACTCCCCTAGGGGGGGCGCAAGGTACAATGAGCAGTTCTTC
15	TRBV7-6	-	TRBD1	TRBJ1-6	CASSLATGDNSPLHF	TGTGCCAGCAGCTTAGCGACAGGGGATAATTCACCCCTCCACTTT
18	TRBV6-2/TRBV6-3	-	TRBD2	TRBJ2-7	CASSYSGGALIALYEQYF	TGTGCCAGCAGCTATAGCGGGGGGGCGCTTATCGCCCTATACGAGCAGTACTTC
11	TRBV2	-	-	TRBJ1-6	CASAPHSPLHF	TGTGCTAGCGCGCCCCATTCACCCCTCCACTTT
13	TRBV9	-	-	TRBJ2-5	CASSAWPRETQYF	TGTGCCAGCAGCGCATGGCCGAGGGAGACCCAGTACTTC
16	TRBV9	once	TRBD2	TRBJ2-3	CASSVRERGGADTQYF	TGTGCCAGCAGCGTTCGAGAGCGGGGGGGAGCAGATACGCAGTATTTT
15	TRBV5-4	few	TRBD1	TRBJ2-3	CASRRDRGGTDTQYF	TGTGCCAGCAGACGGGACAGGGGAGGCACAGATACGCAGTATTTT
17	TRBV5-1	few	TRBD1	TRBJ1-2	CASSLSVGTERRYGYTF	TGCGCCAGCAGCTTGAGCGTTGGGACAGAAAGGCGCTATGGCTACACCTTC
13	TRBV19	-	TRBD2	TRBJ2-7	CASRLAGSYEQYF	TGTGCCAGTAGACTAGCGGGGTCCTACGAGCAGTACTTC
16	TRBV3-1/TRBV3-2	few	TRBD1	TRBJ1-2	CASSQDFTGTGHGYTF	TGTGCCAGCAGCCAAGATTTCACAGGGACAGGGCACGGCTACACCTTC
15	TRBV2	-	TRBD2	TRBJ2-3	CASSDGLAAPGTQYF	TGTGCCAGCAGTGATGGGCTAGCGGCCCCCGGAACGCAGTATTTT
15	TRBV5-8	-	-	TRBJ1-6	CASSLRTTGKVPLHF	TGTGCCAGCAGCTTACGAACGACAGGAAAGGTACCCCTCCACTTT
14	TRBV28	-	-	TRBJ2-1	CASMGQQSRNEQFF	TGTGCCAGCATGGGCCAGCAGTCTCGGAATGAGCAGTTCTTC
14	TRBV9	-	TRBD1	TRBJ1-2	CASSRGQGRDGYTF	TGTGCCAGCAGCCGAGGACAGGGGAGGGATGGCTACACCTTC
17	TRBV15	-	-	TRBJ2-3	CATSRGSTSSDTDTQYF	TGTGCCACCAGCAGAGGTTCCACTAGTTCGGACACAGATACGCAGTATTTT
15	TRBV10-3	-	TRBD1	TRBJ1-2	CAINQGQSLGDGYTF	TGTGCCATCAACCAGGGACAGTCCTTGGGGGATGGCTACACCTTC
13	TRBV12-3/TRBV12-4	-	-	TRBJ1-6	CASSNQGLAPLHF	TGTGCCAGCAGTAACCAGGGTCTGGCACCCCTCCACTTT
15	TRBV2	-	TRBD1	TRBJ2-3	CASSETGQGTDTQYF	TGTGCCAGCAGTGAAACGGGACAGGGTACAGATACGCAGTATTTT
15	TRBV29-1	-	-	TRBJ2-5	CSAVRGGPLQETQYF	TGCAGCGCCGTCCGCGGGGGCCCACTCCAAGAGACCCAGTACTTC
14	TRBV28	-	TRBD1	TRBJ1-4	CASSSTQGGEKLFF	TGTGCCAGCAGTTCCACTCAGGGGGGCGAAAAACTGTTTTTT
16	TRBV7-2	-	-	TRBJ1-2	CASSLDWSGGPYGYTF	TGTGCCAGCAGCTTAGATTGGTCGGGGGGGCCCTATGGCTACACCTTC
16	TRBV20-1	-	-	TRBJ2-7	CSASPTYGGHPYEQYF	TGCAGTGCTAGTCCCACTTACGGGGGGCACCCCTACGAGCAGTACTTC
15	TRBV18	-	-	TRBJ2-4	CASSPQGQGLNIQYF	TGTGCCAGCTCACCACAAGGGCAGGGTCTAAACATTCAGTACTTC
14	TRBV19	-	-	TRBJ2-2	CASRTPTNTGELFF	TGTGCCAGTAGGACACCTACGAACACCGGGGAGCTGTTTTTT
12	TRBV6-5	-	-	TRBJ2-7	CASSTSGSEQYF	TGTGCCAGCAGCACCTCAGGCTCCGAGCAGTACTTC
13	TRBV6-5	-	-	TRBJ1-6	CASSYSQNSPLHF	TGTGCCAGCAGTTACTCACAGAATTCACCCCTCCACTTT
16	TRBV7-2	few	TRBD1	TRBJ1-5	CASSLGRQGAFQPQHF	TGTGCCAGCAGCTTAGGAAGACAGGGGGCCTTTCAGCCCCAGCATTTT
13	TRBV29-1	-	TRBD1	TRBJ2-3	CSVQTGGTDTQYF	TGCAGCGTCCAGACAGGGGGCACAGATACGCAGTATTTT